The rows below give T cell receptor beta chains drawn from one sample of a study of T-cell reconstitution after alpha-beta-depleted transplantation in children. In TCRdb, the PCR reads were re-called with MiXCR into one record per CDR3 protein. The sample records 250,000 to 300,000 distinct CDR3 sequences, roughly 7.8% being singletons. Sample: peripheral blood, taken 360 days after TCRalphabeta/CD19-depleted stem cell transplant. These receptors all stem from a female patient aged 2-9 years who had a stem cell transplant for Fanconi anemia, so the T cells may come from the graft donor. The conserved cysteine and the conserved F or W are not part of the CDR3 here.

CDR3 protein: ASSLEGAGAF; V gene: TRBV7-9; J gene: TRBJ1-1
CDR3 protein: SARAGRGEKLF; V gene: TRBV20-1; J gene: TRBJ1-4
CDR3 protein: ASSRVGQGWVNEQF; V gene: TRBV4-3; J gene: TRBJ2-1
CDR3 protein: ASSLRPGNQPQH; V gene: TRBV12-3/TRBV12-4; J gene: TRBJ1-5
CDR3 protein: AISLAGDYNEQF; V gene: TRBV10-3; J gene: TRBJ2-1
CDR3 protein: ATSRDRPGTGGTEAF; V gene: TRBV15; J gene: TRBJ1-1
CDR3 protein: ASSYEGTGSWGYT; V gene: TRBV6-5; J gene: TRBJ1-2
CDR3 protein: ASSRSVRGNTGELF; V gene: TRBV11-1; J gene: TRBJ2-2
CDR3 protein: ASSGTTRTGGEQY; V gene: TRBV2; J gene: TRBJ2-7
CDR3 protein: ASGGPVGEKLF; V gene: TRBV25-1; J gene: TRBJ1-4
CDR3 protein: ASSYGTDLYGYT; V gene: TRBV6-5; J gene: TRBJ1-2
CDR3 protein: ASSQESPWTLSGGDKNIQY; V gene: TRBV3-1; J gene: TRBJ2-4
CDR3 protein: ATGTEAF; V gene: TRBV28; J gene: TRBJ1-1
CDR3 protein: ASSLLGTRYEQY; V gene: TRBV11-2; J gene: TRBJ2-7
CDR3 protein: ASSLYGDSDSGNTIY; V gene: TRBV5-1; J gene: TRBJ1-3
CDR3 protein: ASSRPAGYSYEQY; V gene: TRBV6-5; J gene: TRBJ2-7
CDR3 protein: ASSFDRAKTQY; V gene: TRBV5-1; J gene: TRBJ2-5
CDR3 protein: SAKTGGIETQY; V gene: TRBV20-1; J gene: TRBJ2-5
CDR3 protein: ASSSLSQGFTDTQY; V gene: TRBV12-3/TRBV12-4; J gene: TRBJ2-3
CDR3 protein: ASSDGGDGYEQY; V gene: TRBV9; J gene: TRBJ2-7
CDR3 protein: ASSFDRGSTDTQY; V gene: TRBV7-2; J gene: TRBJ2-3
CDR3 protein: AISSGGAGETQY; V gene: TRBV10-3; J gene: TRBJ2-5
CDR3 protein: ASMGYEQY; V gene: TRBV27; J gene: TRBJ2-7
CDR3 protein: ASSQDRTPGNTIY; V gene: TRBV4-2; J gene: TRBJ1-3
CDR3 protein: ASSSLGTGDRGYT; V gene: TRBV6-2/TRBV6-3; J gene: TRBJ1-2
CDR3 protein: ASSLDRGFTYNSPLH; V gene: TRBV28; J gene: TRBJ1-6
CDR3 protein: ASSLAGGGRTDTQY; V gene: TRBV7-2; J gene: TRBJ2-3
CDR3 protein: ASSLEREIYEQY; V gene: TRBV5-1; J gene: TRBJ2-7
CDR3 protein: ASSLMLGTGAENTEAF; V gene: TRBV28; J gene: TRBJ1-1
CDR3 protein: ASSPGYDEQF; V gene: TRBV18; J gene: TRBJ2-1
CDR3 protein: ASSPGHGTEAF; V gene: TRBV7-3; J gene: TRBJ1-1
CDR3 protein: ASSDGTGQNTIY; V gene: TRBV11-2; J gene: TRBJ1-3
CDR3 protein: ASSGRQRKDRDNGYT; V gene: TRBV9; J gene: TRBJ1-2
CDR3 protein: ASRETDHYEQY; V gene: TRBV6-6; J gene: TRBJ2-7
CDR3 protein: ASSLASGTTDTQY; V gene: TRBV7-2; J gene: TRBJ2-3
CDR3 protein: SARKTSGGAFGTDTQY; V gene: TRBV20-1; J gene: TRBJ2-3
CDR3 protein: ASTSDRKETQY; V gene: TRBV28; J gene: TRBJ2-5
CDR3 protein: ASSLRHEGMTQY; V gene: TRBV27; J gene: TRBJ2-5
CDR3 protein: SAPGTSGQETQY; V gene: TRBV20-1; J gene: TRBJ2-5
CDR3 protein: ASSRRRQGENTEAF; V gene: TRBV2; J gene: TRBJ1-1
CDR3 protein: ASSQDGSNTEAF; V gene: TRBV3-1; J gene: TRBJ1-1
CDR3 protein: ASSQETGMGYGYT; V gene: TRBV4-3; J gene: TRBJ1-2
CDR3 protein: SARNPNTEAF; V gene: TRBV20-1; J gene: TRBJ1-1
CDR3 protein: ASSFGTSGSYEQY; V gene: TRBV28; J gene: TRBJ2-7
CDR3 protein: ASSRGLTSGANVLT; V gene: TRBV6-1; J gene: TRBJ2-6
CDR3 protein: ASSLSGQGLYTEAF; V gene: TRBV5-5; J gene: TRBJ1-1
CDR3 protein: SARWSRTSGYNEQF; V gene: TRBV20-1; J gene: TRBJ2-1
CDR3 protein: ASRYRALTDTQY; V gene: TRBV5-6; J gene: TRBJ2-3
CDR3 protein: SAGHLLENKNIQY; V gene: TRBV20-1; J gene: TRBJ2-4
CDR3 protein: ASRVNSPYGYT; V gene: TRBV5-1; J gene: TRBJ1-2
CDR3 protein: AIPGRDNEQF; V gene: TRBV13; J gene: TRBJ2-1
CDR3 protein: SASGLTGDYGYT; V gene: TRBV20-1; J gene: TRBJ1-2
CDR3 protein: ASSLEASGTLYEQY; V gene: TRBV7-8; J gene: TRBJ2-7
CDR3 protein: SARFQSNYGYT; V gene: TRBV20-1; J gene: TRBJ1-2
CDR3 protein: ASSDLAGGSETQY; V gene: TRBV6-2/TRBV6-3; J gene: TRBJ2-5